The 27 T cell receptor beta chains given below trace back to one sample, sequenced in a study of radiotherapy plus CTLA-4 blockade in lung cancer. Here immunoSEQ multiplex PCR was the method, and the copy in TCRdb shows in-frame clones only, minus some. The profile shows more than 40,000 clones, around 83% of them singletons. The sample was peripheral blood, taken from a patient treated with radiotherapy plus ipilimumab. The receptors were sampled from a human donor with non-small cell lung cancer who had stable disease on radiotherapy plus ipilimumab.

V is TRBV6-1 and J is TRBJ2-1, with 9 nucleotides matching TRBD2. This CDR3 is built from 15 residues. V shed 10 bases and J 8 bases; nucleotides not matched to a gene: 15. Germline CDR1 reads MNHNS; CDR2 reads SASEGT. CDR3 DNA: TGTGCCACGGCAACGACTAGCGGCTCTGGGGATGAGCAGTTCTTC. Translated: CATATTSGSGDEQFF.

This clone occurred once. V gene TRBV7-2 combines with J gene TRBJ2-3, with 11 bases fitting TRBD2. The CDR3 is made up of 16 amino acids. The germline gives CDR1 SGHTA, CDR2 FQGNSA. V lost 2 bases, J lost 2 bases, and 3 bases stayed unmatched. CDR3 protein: CASSLLAGGSTDTQYF. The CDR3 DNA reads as TGTGCCAGCAGCTTACTAGCGGGAGGTTCCACAGATACGCAGTATTTT. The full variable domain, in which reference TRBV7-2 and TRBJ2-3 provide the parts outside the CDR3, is GAGVSQSPSNKVTEKGKDVELRCDPISGHTALYWYRQSLGQGLEFLIYFQGNSAPDKSGLPSDRFSAERTGGSVSTLTIQRTQQEDSAVYLCASSLLAGGSTDTQYFGPGTRLTVL.

In DNA, the CDR3 is TGCGCCAGCAGTGAGTTCGTGACAGGGACGGCGGGTTCGGTCAATGAGCAGTTCTTC. The encoded protein is CASSEFVTGTAGSVNEQFF. This chain uses TRBV10-1 with TRBJ2-1, with 7 bases matching TRBD1. The CDR3 totals 19 residues. CDR1 and CDR2 (germline): WNHNN, SYGVQD (reference sequence). With V trimmed by 1 base and J by 6 bases, 18 bases remained unmatched.

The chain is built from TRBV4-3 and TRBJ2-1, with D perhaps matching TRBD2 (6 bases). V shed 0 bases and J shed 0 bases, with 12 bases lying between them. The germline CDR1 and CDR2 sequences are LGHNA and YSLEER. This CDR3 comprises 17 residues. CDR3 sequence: CASSQDGLANSYNEQFF. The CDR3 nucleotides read TGCGCCAGCAGCCAAGATGGGCTAGCGAACTCCTACAATGAGCAGTTCTTC.

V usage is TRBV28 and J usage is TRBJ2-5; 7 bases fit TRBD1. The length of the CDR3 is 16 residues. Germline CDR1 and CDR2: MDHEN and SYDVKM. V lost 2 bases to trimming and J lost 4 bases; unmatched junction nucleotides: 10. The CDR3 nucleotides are TGTGCCAGCAGTTTAGCTAGGGGGCAGGATAGAGAGACCCAGTACTTC. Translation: CASSLARGQDRETQYF. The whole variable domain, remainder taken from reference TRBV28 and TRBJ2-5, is DVKVTQSSRYLVKRTGEKVFLECVQDMDHENMFWYRQDPGLGLRLIYFSYDVKMKEKGDIPEGYSVSREKKERFSLILESASTNQTSMYLCASSLARGQDRETQYFGPGTRLLVL.

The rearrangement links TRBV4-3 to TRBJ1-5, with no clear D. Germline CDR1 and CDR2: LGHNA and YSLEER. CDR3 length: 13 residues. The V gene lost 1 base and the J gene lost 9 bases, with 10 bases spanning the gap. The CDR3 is CASSQVPSPPQHF. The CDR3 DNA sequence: TGCGCCAGCAGCCAAGTTCCCAGTCCGCCCCAGCATTTT.

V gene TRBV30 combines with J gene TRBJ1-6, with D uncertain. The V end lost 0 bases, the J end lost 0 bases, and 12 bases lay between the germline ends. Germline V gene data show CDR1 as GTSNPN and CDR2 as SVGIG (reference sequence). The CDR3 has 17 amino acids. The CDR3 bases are TGTGCCTGGAGTGTATTGGCAGAAAGCTCCTATAATTCACCCCTCCACTTT. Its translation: CAWSVLAESSYNSPLHF.

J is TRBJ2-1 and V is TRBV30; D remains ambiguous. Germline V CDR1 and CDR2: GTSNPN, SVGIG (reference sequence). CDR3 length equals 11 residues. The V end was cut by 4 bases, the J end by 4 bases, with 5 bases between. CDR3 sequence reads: CAWKRYNEQFF. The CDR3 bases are TGTGCCTGGAAGCGATACAATGAGCAGTTCTTC.

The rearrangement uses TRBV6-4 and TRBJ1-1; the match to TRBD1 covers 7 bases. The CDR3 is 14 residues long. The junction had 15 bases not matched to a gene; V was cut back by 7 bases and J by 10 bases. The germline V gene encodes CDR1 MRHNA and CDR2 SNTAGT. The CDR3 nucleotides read TGTGCCAGCACCCGGGTAGGGGGCAGGTTAGGAGCTTTCTTT. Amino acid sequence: CASTRVGGRLGAFF.

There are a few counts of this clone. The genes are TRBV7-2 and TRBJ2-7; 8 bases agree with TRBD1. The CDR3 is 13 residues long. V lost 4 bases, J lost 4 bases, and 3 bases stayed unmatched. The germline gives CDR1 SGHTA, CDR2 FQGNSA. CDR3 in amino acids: CASSWGQVYEQYF. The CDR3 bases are TGTGCCAGCAGCTGGGGACAGGTTTACGAGCAGTACTTC.

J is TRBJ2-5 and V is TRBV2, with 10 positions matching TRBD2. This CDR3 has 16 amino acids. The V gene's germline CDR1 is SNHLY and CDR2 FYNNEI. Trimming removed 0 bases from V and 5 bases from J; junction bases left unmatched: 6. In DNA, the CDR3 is TGTGCCAGCAGTGAAGCAGCGGGAGGGCCTTGGGAGACCCAGTACTTC. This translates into CASSEAAGGPWETQYF.

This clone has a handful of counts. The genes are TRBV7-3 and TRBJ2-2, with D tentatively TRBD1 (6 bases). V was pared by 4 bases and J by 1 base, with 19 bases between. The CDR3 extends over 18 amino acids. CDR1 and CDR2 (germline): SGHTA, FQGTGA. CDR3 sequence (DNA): TGTGCCAGCAGCTCCCCTGGACAGTCTCGGGTGAACACCGGGGAGCTGTTTTTT. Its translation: CASSSPGQSRVNTGELFF.

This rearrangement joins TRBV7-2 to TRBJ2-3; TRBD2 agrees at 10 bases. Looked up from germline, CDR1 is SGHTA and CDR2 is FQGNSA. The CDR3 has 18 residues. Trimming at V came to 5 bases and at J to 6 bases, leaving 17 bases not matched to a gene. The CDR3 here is CASSAIGGLADLGDTQYF. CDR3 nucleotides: TGTGCCAGCAGCGCCATCGGCGGACTAGCGGACCTTGGGGATACGCAGTATTTT.

This CDR3 reads CATSRDKLAGVYNEQFF. The CDR3 DNA is TGTGCCACCAGCAGAGATAAACTAGCGGGGGTCTACAATGAGCAGTTCTTC. The genes are TRBV15 and TRBJ2-1; 11 bases fit TRBD2. Trimming took 0 bases from V and 3 from J; bases not matched to a gene: 4. Per germline, CDR1 LNHNV and CDR2 YYDKDF (reference sequence). The CDR3 spans 17 residues.

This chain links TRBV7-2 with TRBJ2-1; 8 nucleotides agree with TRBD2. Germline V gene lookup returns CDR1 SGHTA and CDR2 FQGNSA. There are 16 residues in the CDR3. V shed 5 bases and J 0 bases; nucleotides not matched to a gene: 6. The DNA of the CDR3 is TGTGCCAGCAGCCAGGAGCTAGCGGGCTCCTACAATGAGCAGTTCTTC. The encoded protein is CASSQELAGSYNEQFF.

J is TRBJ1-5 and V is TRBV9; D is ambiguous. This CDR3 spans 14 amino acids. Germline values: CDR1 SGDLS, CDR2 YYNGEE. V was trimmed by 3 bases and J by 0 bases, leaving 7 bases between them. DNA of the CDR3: TGTGCCAGCAGCGAGGGAGATAGCAATCAGCCCCAGCATTTT. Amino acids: CASSEGDSNQPQHF.

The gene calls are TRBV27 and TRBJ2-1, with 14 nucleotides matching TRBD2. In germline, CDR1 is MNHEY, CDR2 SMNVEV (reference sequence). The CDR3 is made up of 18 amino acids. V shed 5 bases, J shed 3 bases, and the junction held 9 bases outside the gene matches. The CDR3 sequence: CASSPGTSGGQGYNEQFF. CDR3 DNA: TGTGCCAGCAGTCCCGGGACTAGCGGGGGCCAGGGCTACAATGAGCAGTTCTTC.

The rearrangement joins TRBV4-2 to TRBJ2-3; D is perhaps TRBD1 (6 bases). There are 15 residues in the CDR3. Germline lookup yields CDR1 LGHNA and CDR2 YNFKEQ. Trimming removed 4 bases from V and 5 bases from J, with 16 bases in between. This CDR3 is CASSPTLRGGDTQYF. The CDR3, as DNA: TGTGCCAGCAGCCCGACCCTCAGAGGGGGAGATACGCAGTATTTT.

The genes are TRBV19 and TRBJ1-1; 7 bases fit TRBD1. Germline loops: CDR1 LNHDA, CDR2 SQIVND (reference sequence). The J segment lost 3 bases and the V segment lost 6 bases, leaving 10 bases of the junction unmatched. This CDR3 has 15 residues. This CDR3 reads CASRLQGKGYTEAFF. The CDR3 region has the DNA TGTGCCAGTAGACTACAGGGGAAGGGGTACACTGAAGCTTTCTTT.

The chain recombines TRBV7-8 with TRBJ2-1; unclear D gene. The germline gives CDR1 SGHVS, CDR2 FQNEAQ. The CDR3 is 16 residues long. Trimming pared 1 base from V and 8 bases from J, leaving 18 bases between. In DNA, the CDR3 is TGTGCCAGCAGCTTAGTTAGCAGTCTCGGGTCCCATGAGCAGTTCTTC. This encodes CASSLVSSLGSHEQFF. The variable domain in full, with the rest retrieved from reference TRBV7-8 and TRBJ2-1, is GAGVSQSPRYKVAKRGQDVALRCDPISGHVSLFWYQQALGQGPEFLTYFQNEAQLDKSGLPSDRFFAERPEGSVSTLKIQRTQQEDSAVYLCASSLVSSLGSHEQFFGPGTRLTVL.

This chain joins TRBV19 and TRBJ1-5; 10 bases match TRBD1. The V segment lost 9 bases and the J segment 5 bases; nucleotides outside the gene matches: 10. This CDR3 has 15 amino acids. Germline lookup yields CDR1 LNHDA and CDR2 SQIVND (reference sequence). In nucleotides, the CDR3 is TGTGCCAGCACTGAAAGACAGGGGGCCCATCAGCCCCAGCATTTT. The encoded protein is CASTERQGAHQPQHF.

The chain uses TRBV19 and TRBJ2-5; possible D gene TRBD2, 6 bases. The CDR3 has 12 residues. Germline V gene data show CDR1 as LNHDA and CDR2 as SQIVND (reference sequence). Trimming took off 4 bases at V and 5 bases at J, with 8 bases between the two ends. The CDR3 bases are TGTGCCAGTAGTAGACTAGGCGAGACCCAGTACTTC. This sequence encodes CASSRLGETQYF.

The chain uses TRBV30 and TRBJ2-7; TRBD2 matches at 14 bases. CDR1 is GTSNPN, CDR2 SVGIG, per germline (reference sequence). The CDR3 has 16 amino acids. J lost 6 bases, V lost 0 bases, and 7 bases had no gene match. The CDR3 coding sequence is TGTGCCTGGAGTGTACGGGGACTAGCGGGAGTGTTCGAGCAGTACTTC. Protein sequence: CAWSVRGLAGVFEQYF.

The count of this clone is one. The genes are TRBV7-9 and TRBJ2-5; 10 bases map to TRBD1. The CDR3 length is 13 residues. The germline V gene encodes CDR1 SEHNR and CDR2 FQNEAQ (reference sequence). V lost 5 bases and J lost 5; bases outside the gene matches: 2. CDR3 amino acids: CASSVDRGETQYF. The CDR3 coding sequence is TGTGCCAGCAGCGTGGACAGGGGGGAGACCCAGTACTTC.

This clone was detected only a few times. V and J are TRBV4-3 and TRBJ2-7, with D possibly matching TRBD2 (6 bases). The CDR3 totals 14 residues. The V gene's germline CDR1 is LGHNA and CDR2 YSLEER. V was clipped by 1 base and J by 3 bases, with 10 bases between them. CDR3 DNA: TGCGCCAGCAGCCAAGGACTAGGATACTACGAGCAGTACTTC. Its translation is CASSQGLGYYEQYF.

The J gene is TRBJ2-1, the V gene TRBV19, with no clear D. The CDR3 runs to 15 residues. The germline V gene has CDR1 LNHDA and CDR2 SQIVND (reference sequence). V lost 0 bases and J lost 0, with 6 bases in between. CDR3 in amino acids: CASSIDPGSYNEQFF. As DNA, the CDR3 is TGTGCCAGTAGTATAGACCCAGGCTCCTACAATGAGCAGTTCTTC. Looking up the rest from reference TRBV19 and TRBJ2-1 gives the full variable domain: DGGITQSPKYLFRKEGQNVTLSCEQNLNHDAMYWYRQDPGQGLRLIYYSQIVNDFQKGDIAEGYSVSREKKESFPLTVTSAQKNPTAFYLCASSIDPGSYNEQFFGPGTRLTVL.

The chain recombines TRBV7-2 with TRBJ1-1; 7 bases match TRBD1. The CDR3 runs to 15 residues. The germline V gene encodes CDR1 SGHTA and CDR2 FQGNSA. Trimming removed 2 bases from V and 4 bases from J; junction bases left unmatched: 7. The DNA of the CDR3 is TGTGCCAGCAGCTTACACGGACAGGAAGGCACTGAAGCTTTCTTT. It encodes CASSLHGQEGTEAFF.